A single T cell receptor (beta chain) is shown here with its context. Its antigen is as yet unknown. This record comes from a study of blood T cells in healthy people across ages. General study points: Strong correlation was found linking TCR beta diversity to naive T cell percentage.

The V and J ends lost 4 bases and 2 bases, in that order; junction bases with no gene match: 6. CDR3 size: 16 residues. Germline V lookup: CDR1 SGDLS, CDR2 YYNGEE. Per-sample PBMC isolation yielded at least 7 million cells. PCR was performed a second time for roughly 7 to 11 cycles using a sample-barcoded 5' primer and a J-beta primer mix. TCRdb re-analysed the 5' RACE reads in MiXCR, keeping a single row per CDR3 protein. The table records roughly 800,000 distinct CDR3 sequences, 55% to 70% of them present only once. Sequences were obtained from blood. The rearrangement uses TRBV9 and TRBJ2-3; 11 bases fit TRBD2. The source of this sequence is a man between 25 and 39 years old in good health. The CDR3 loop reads CASSPGLAGNTDTQYF. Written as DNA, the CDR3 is TGTGCCAGCAGCCCAGGACTAGCGGGTAACACAGATACGCAGTATTTT.